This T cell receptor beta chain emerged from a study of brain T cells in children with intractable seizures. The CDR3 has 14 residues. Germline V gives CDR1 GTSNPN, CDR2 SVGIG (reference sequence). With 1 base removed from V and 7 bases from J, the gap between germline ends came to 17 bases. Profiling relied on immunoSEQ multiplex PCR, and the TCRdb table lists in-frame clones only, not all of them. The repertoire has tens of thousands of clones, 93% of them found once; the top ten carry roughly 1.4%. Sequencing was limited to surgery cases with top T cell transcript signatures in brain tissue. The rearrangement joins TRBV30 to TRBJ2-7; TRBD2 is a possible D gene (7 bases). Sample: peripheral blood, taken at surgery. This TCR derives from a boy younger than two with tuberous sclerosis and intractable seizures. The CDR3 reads CAWSGDIGGGEQYF. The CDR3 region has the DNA TGTGCCTGGAGTGGGGACATAGGGGGGGGAGAGCAGTACTTC.